One and the same sample provided the 28 T cell receptor beta chains below, sequenced in a study of blood T cells in healthy people across ages. Combining a sample-barcoded 5' primer with a J-beta primer mix, a second PCR ran for roughly 6 to 12 cycles. TCRdb redid the calling of the 5' RACE reads with MiXCR, one entry per CDR3 protein. The sample has hundreds of thousands of distinct CDR3 sequences; around 26% are singletons. The sequencing sample was made of blood. Source of these receptors: a woman at least 80 years old in good health.

As to this clonotype: The junction and the germline gene differ at one end; a read error may be behind it. The chain couples TRBV18 to TRBJ2-1, with D unresolved. Germline CDR1 and CDR2: KGHSH and LQKENI. The CDR3 covers 14 residues. CDR3 in DNA: TGTGCCGGCTCACCACTGCCTTCCTACAATGAGCAGTTCTTC. This translates into CAGSPLPSYNEQFF.

Worth noting for this clonotype: A much larger clone sits a single nucleotide away, making a read error possible. This chain connects TRBV6-2 or TRBV6-3 to TRBJ2-6; TRBD2 agrees at 9 bases. Germline lookup yields CDR1 MNHEY and CDR2 SVGEGT. V was pared by 10 bases and J by 0 bases, with 10 bases of the junction left unmatched. This CDR3 region has 17 residues. The CDR3 DNA is TGTGCCAACACTGTGTCTAGCGGGGTCTCTGGGGCCAACGTCCTGACTTTC. This codes for CANTVSSGVSGANVLTF.

The gene calls are TRBV7-9 and TRBJ2-7; 12 bases are a match to TRBD2. The J call is uncertain, as TRBJ2-5 better fits the DNA end. From germline, CDR1 is SEHNR and CDR2 FQNEAQ (reference sequence). The CDR3 totals 16 residues. The CDR3 is CASSLGTSGAPETQYF. CDR3 bases: TGTGCCAGCAGCTTAGGGACTAGCGGGGCCCCAGAGACCCAGTACTTC.

This clonotype was detected a few times. This sequence may be a read error, since a much larger clone differs from it by one base. This chain connects TRBV29-1 to TRBJ2-3, with unresolved D. The germline gives CDR1 SQVTM, CDR2 ANQGSEA. The CDR3 consists of 14 residues. Here the CDR3 reads CGVVEFTSTDTQYF. CDR3 DNA: TGCGGCGTTGTCGAGTTCACTAGCACAGATACGCAGTATTTT.

The chain has TRBV6-1 and TRBJ2-3, with D perhaps TRBD2 (5 bases). This CDR3 has 17 amino acids. Germline loops: CDR1 MNHNS, CDR2 SASEGT. V dropped 4 bases and J dropped 6 bases, with 23 bases sitting between them. The CDR3 here is CASSVRLASGGSDTQYF. The CDR3 DNA follows: TGTGCCAGCAGTGTAAGGTTGGCAAGCGGTGGATCGGATACGCAGTATTTT.

A remark on this clonotype: A clone one base away is much larger, so this may be a read error. CDR3 sequence reads: CASRPSGGIYNEQYF. The CDR3 region has the DNA TGTGCCAGCAGGCCCAGCGGGGGGATCTACAATGAGCAGTACTTC. The chain combines TRBV6-2 or TRBV6-3 with TRBJ2-7; 9 positions match TRBD2. CDR3 length: 15 residues. Germline loops: CDR1 MNHEY, CDR2 SVGEGT. V shed 6 bases and J 7 bases; nucleotides not matched to a gene: 13.

The chain carries TRBV6-5 and TRBJ1-6, with D possibly TRBD1 on 5 matching bases. Germline V CDR1 and CDR2: MNHEY, SVGAGI. CDR3 length equals 16 residues. V was trimmed by 0 bases and J by 10 bases, leaving 16 bases between them. CDR3 DNA sequence: TGTGCCAGCAGTTACTCTCGGTCAGCGGGGGAGTCACCCCTCCACTTT. This codes for CASSYSRSAGESPLHF.

This clonotype appeared many times. V is TRBV9 and J is TRBJ2-1; D could derive from TRBD1 or TRBD2 (6 bases each). Germline V CDR1 and CDR2: SGDLS, YYNGEE. V dropped 4 bases and J dropped 3 bases, with 14 bases sitting between them. The CDR3 is made up of 15 amino acids. CDR3 residues: CASSSREGGYNEQFF. The CDR3 DNA follows: TGTGCCAGCAGCTCCCGCGAGGGGGGCTACAATGAGCAGTTCTTC.

The chain links TRBV29-1 to TRBJ2-3; D ambiguous. The germline V and J ends were trimmed by 4 bases and 3 bases, with 11 bases remaining between them. Germline V lookup: CDR1 SQVTM, CDR2 ANQGSEA. CDR3 length equals 13 residues. The CDR3 coding sequence is TGCAGCGTTGGGCACTCTCAAACAGATACGCAGTATTTT. This gives the protein CSVGHSQTDTQYF.

This clonotype was observed at least ten times. V is TRBV9 and J is TRBJ2-7, with D perhaps TRBD2 (5 bases). The CDR3 runs to 13 residues. Trimming removed 3 bases at V and 2 bases at J, with 9 bases between. The germline gives CDR1 SGDLS, CDR2 YYNGEE. CDR3 bases: TGTGCCAGCAGCGCGGGATTCACCTACGAGCAGTACTTC. The encoded protein is CASSAGFTYEQYF.

This clonotype has at least ten counts. The chain recombines TRBV9 with TRBJ2-3; 13 nucleotides agree with TRBD2. CDR1 SGDLS and CDR2 YYNGEE come from the germline V gene. The V and J ends lost 3 bases and 5 bases, in that order; junction bases with no gene match: 9. This CDR3 has 17 residues. Written as DNA, the CDR3 is TGTGCCAGCAGCGCCCCACTAGCGGGGGGGCTCCGAGATACGCAGTATTTT. The encoded protein is CASSAPLAGGLRDTQYF.

This clonotype was seen a handful of times. The V call is TRBV27, the J call TRBJ1-6; no definite D call. V was trimmed by 5 bases and J by 7 bases, leaving 12 bases between them. This CDR3 is 14 amino acids long. Per germline, CDR1 MNHEY and CDR2 SMNVEV (reference sequence). CDR3 loop: CASSAGSWNSPLHF. The CDR3 DNA is TGTGCCAGCAGTGCGGGCTCGTGGAATTCACCCCTCCACTTT.

This clonotype was observed at least ten times. The rearrangement joins TRBV7-2 to TRBJ1-5; 7 bases agree with TRBD1. With 9 bases clipped from V and 4 bases from J, the junction kept 6 bases outside the gene matches. This CDR3 comprises 13 residues. CDR1 SGHTA and CDR2 FQGNSA come from the germline V gene. The CDR3 DNA sequence: TGTGCCAGTGGGCCAGGGGGTAATCAGCCCCAGCATTTT. Its translation: CASGPGGNQPQHF.

This clonotype was seen a handful of times. The chain couples TRBV2 to TRBJ2-7, with 9 bases fitting TRBD1. The length of the CDR3 is 14 residues. Germline-derived CDR1 and CDR2 are SNHLY and FYNNEI. Germline trimming cut 6 bases from V and 4 bases from J; bases unmatched to any gene: 7. CDR3 in amino acids: CASRKTGTGYEQYF. As DNA, the CDR3 is TGTGCCAGCAGAAAGACCGGGACAGGGTACGAGCAGTACTTC.

Ten or more counts support this clonotype. The chain combines TRBV5-1 with TRBJ1-2, with D perhaps matching TRBD1 (5 bases). V was pared by 0 bases and J by 6 bases, with 12 bases between. Germline CDR1 and CDR2: SGHRS and YFSETQ. The CDR3 totals 14 residues. CDR3 amino acids: CASSLARRADGYTF. The CDR3 DNA reads as TGCGCCAGCAGCTTGGCCCGCAGGGCTGATGGCTACACCTTC.

This clonotype was picked up many times. The chain combines TRBV7-2 with TRBJ1-6; perhaps TRBD1 as D (5 bases). Germline CDR1 reads SGHTA; CDR2 reads FQGNSA. The germline V and J ends were trimmed by 2 bases and 9 bases, with 17 bases remaining between them. CDR3 size: 16 residues. The CDR3 reads CASSLYPGVPTSPLHF. The CDR3 region has the DNA TGTGCCAGCAGCTTATATCCGGGGGTGCCCACTTCACCCCTCCACTTT.

This clonotype was picked up many times. The chain joins TRBV7-9 to TRBJ1-5; D call uncertain. V gave up 1 base and J gave up 0 bases, with 10 bases separating them. Germline CDR1 reads SEHNR; CDR2 reads FQNEAQ (reference sequence). The CDR3 totals 16 residues. The CDR3 coding sequence is TGTGCCAGCAGCTTAGTCCGGGGATATAGCAATCAGCCCCAGCATTTT. This codes for CASSLVRGYSNQPQHF.

This clonotype has a single count. Just one base apart from a much larger clone, this may be a read error. The chain joins TRBV5-4 to TRBJ2-5; tentative D call: TRBD1 (6 bases). Between the trimmed V and J ends, which lost 1 base and 11 bases, there was a span of 21 bases. CDR3 length: 15 amino acids. The germline gives CDR1 SGHNT, CDR2 YYREEE (reference sequence). As DNA, the CDR3 is TGTGCCAGCAGCTTGCCGGGACACCTATACAATGAGCAGTACTTC. This sequence encodes CASSLPGHLYNEQYF.

This clonotype showed up just a few times. With a much larger clone just one base away, this may be a read error. The chain couples TRBV7-7 to TRBJ2-3; D is undetermined. CDR1 is SSHAT and CDR2 is FNYEAQ in the germline V gene (reference sequence). This CDR3 has 13 amino acids. This CDR3 reads CASSLDEADTQYF. The CDR3 DNA follows: TGTGCTAGCAGCTTAGACGAAGCAGATACGCAGTATTTT.

This clonotype was counted ten times or more. The J gene is TRBJ2-7, the V gene TRBV27; TRBD2 might be the D (6 bases). Deletions cut 8 bases from V and 8 bases from J, with 22 bases between. Germline V gene lookup returns CDR1 MNHEY and CDR2 SMNVEV (reference sequence). CDR3 length: 14 amino acids. The CDR3 bases are TGTGCCAGCTCCCCGAGCCCAGGAGGGGTCAAGCAGTACTTC. Amino acid sequence: CASSPSPGGVKQYF.

The chain combines TRBV6-5 with TRBJ2-1; 8 bases match TRBD1. The CDR3 length is 17 residues. V dropped 2 bases and J dropped 7; count of bases not matched to a gene: 13. The germline gives CDR1 MNHEY, CDR2 SVGAGI. The CDR3 nucleotides are TGTGCCAGCAGTTACCCTAACACCGGGACAGGCAAAAATGAGCAGTTCTTC. Translating it yields CASSYPNTGTGKNEQFF.

This clonotype has a count of ten or more. The rearrangement links TRBV18 to TRBJ1-2, with 8 nucleotides matching TRBD1. CDR1 and CDR2 (germline): KGHSH, LQKENI. The CDR3 extends over 13 amino acids. V shed 2 bases and J 8 bases; nucleotides not matched to a gene: 4. CDR3 DNA: TGTGCCAGCTCACCAAAGCAGGGGGCCGGCTACACCTTC. Residues: CASSPKQGAGYTF. Using reference TRBV18 and TRBJ1-2 for the parts outside the CDR3, the full variable domain is NAGVMQNPRHLVRRRGQEARLRCSPMKGHSHVYWYRQLPEEGLKFMVYLQKENIIDESGMPKERFSAEFPKEGPSILRIQQVVRGDSAAYFCASSPKQGAGYTFGSGTRLTVV.

Only a few counts were recorded for this clonotype. The V call is TRBV2, the J call TRBJ1-2; 12 nucleotides agree with TRBD1. The CDR3 is 14 residues long. V lost 6 bases and J lost 9; bases outside the gene matches: 8. Germline V gene sequence: CDR1 SNHLY, CDR2 FYNNEI. CDR3 sequence: CASRGTGGAESYTF. CDR3 nucleotide sequence: TGTGCCAGCAGGGGGACAGGGGGCGCGGAGAGCTACACCTTC.

About this clonotype itself: This may come from a read error, since a much larger clone is one base off. The chain combines TRBV20-1 with TRBJ2-1, with 9 bases lining up with TRBD2. Germline CDR1 DFQATT, CDR2 SNEGSKA (reference sequence). The CDR3 sequence is 16 residues long. The CDR3 DNA follows: TGCAGTGCTAGAGAGATCGGCGGGGGGGCCTACAATGGGCAGTTCTTC. Protein sequence: CSAREIGGGAYNGQFF.

This clonotype was found many times. The CDR3 spells CASSIRSPETQYF. CDR3 DNA sequence: TGTGCCAGTAGTATCCGGTCCCCAGAGACCCAGTACTTC. The chain combines TRBV19 with TRBJ2-5; no firm D call. Between the trimmed V and J ends, which lost 3 bases and 4 bases, there was a span of 9 bases. The CDR3 consists of 13 residues. In germline, CDR1 is LNHDA, CDR2 SQIVND (reference sequence).

The chain carries TRBV10-3 and TRBJ1-1; tentative D call: TRBD1 (6 bases). The CDR3 loop spans 15 amino acids. V was cut by 3 bases and J by 0 bases, with 11 bases left in between. Germline-derived CDR1 and CDR2 are ENHRY and SYGVKD. DNA of the CDR3: TGTGCCATCAGTGATTCAGGGGCGGTGAACACTGAAGCTTTCTTT. This encodes CAISDSGAVNTEAFF.

Details on this clonotype: A much larger clone sits a single nucleotide away, making a read error possible. This chain links TRBV7-9 with TRBJ2-5, with D possibly being TRBD2 (6 bases). From germline, CDR1 is SEHNR and CDR2 FQNEAQ (reference sequence). The CDR3 is made up of 17 amino acids. V was clipped by 2 bases and J by 2 bases, with 18 bases between them. DNA for the CDR3: TGTGCCAGCAGCTTATTCAAGAGTGGGGGGTATCAAGAGACCCAGTACTTC. Amino acids: CASSLFKSGGYQETQYF.

This clonotype was counted at least ten times. This chain joins TRBV28 and TRBJ1-2; D not resolved. Deletions cut 4 bases from V and 7 bases from J, with 10 bases between. The CDR3 extends over 12 amino acids. The V gene's germline CDR1 is MDHEN and CDR2 SYDVKM. In DNA form, the CDR3 reads TGTGCCAGCAGTTCCTCGGGGAGTGGCTACACCTTC. It specifies CASSSSGSGYTF.